These T cell receptor beta chains were read from a single sample in a study of PD-L1 blockade in urothelial cancer. Measured with immunoSEQ multiplex PCR; TCRdb has only the in-frame clones, and not every one. The data hold about 130,000 clones, with 70% to 85% observed a single time. The sequencing here drew on PBMCs, taken around atezolizumab (anti-PD-L1) treatment. The receptors stem from a middle-aged man with urothelial cancer. Both conserved end residues are part of each CDR3. Fields, in order: V gene, CDR3 protein.

v_call: TRBV6-1
cdr3_aa: CASSVREYGYTF

v_call: TRBV6-5
cdr3_aa: CASSYALSGANVLTF

v_call: TRBV18
cdr3_aa: CASSRDRGSLNTGELFF

v_call: TRBV19
cdr3_aa: CASSKVAGGTYNEQFF

v_call: TRBV30
cdr3_aa: CAWDGLANLGDTQYF

v_call: TRBV5-1
cdr3_aa: CASSLIEARGLNEQFF

v_call: TRBV4-1
cdr3_aa: CASRPTGWNEQFF

v_call: TRBV16
cdr3_aa: CASSPVPGQGWGSYGYTF

v_call: TRBV11-3
cdr3_aa: CASSSSSGRAETQYF

v_call: TRBV7-9
cdr3_aa: CASSPQGGRLSYEQYF

v_call: TRBV5-1
cdr3_aa: CASSSRGPNTEAFF

v_call: TRBV6-5
cdr3_aa: CASTLGGGNSPLHF

v_call: TRBV28
cdr3_aa: CASSLATGAYNEQFF

v_call: TRBV7-7
cdr3_aa: CASSSTPTDTQYF

v_call: TRBV7-2
cdr3_aa: CASSRLGSTGELFF

v_call: TRBV12-1
cdr3_aa: CASSFRSRKRPETQYF

v_call: TRBV9
cdr3_aa: CASSVSGLNQPQHF

v_call: TRBV21-1
cdr3_aa: CASTGGLAGANEQFF

v_call: TRBV30
cdr3_aa: CAWRPLGSKSPLHF

v_call: TRBV7-9
cdr3_aa: CASSVTISEQYF

v_call: TRBV25-1
cdr3_aa: CASSETSIGGNSPLHF

v_call: TRBV18
cdr3_aa: CASSPPPSANEQFF

v_call: TRBV7-9
cdr3_aa: CASSLEHGGSFF

v_call: TRBV9
cdr3_aa: CASSVDASGSSYEQYF

v_call: TRBV2
cdr3_aa: CASSGSSGLYNEQFF

v_call: TRBV7-2
cdr3_aa: CASSLNAGEQYF

v_call: TRBV18
cdr3_aa: CASSPVGGSNTEAFF

v_call: TRBV6-4
cdr3_aa: CASSGEAGAGELFF

v_call: TRBV28
cdr3_aa: CASSFRTATRGYTF

v_call: TRBV12-5
cdr3_aa: CASGLGAIETQYF

v_call: TRBV28
cdr3_aa: CASSPYNSQGASNQPQHF

v_call: TRBV5-4
cdr3_aa: CASSPSTDTQYF

v_call: TRBV5-6
cdr3_aa: CASSFLGRRAGDGETQYF

v_call: TRBV5-1
cdr3_aa: CASSSEGLADHTGELFF

v_call: TRBV2
cdr3_aa: CASRPRAGLAGGPTGELFF

v_call: TRBV2
cdr3_aa: CASSGQGYEQYF

v_call: TRBV18
cdr3_aa: CASSHGPGTKRNNEQFF

v_call: TRBV7-9
cdr3_aa: CASSRLAGASDTQYF

v_call: TRBV7-9
cdr3_aa: CASSLVRQGIGEQYF

v_call: TRBV6-4
cdr3_aa: CASSGLAGANTGELFF

v_call: TRBV28
cdr3_aa: CASSAIMTGNNSPLHF